This TCR beta chain was sequenced during a study of shared clonotypes between healthy human individuals. Germline V gene sequence: CDR1 MNHNY, CDR2 SVGAGI (reference sequence). Germline trimming cut 5 bases from V and 7 bases from J; bases unmatched to any gene: 14. This CDR3 is 15 amino acids long. This table comes from immunoSEQ multiplex PCR, and its TCRdb copy is limited to in-frame clones, with some not included. This table holds about 2.5 million clones, 85% to 95% found once. This clone came up a few times. The sequenced material came from naive CD4+ T cells from PBMCs. Subset defined: CD45RA+ positively selected. V and J are TRBV6-6 and TRBJ2-7, with 7 bases fitting TRBD1. This TCR was recovered from a young man in good health. Some clones in this sample may be carry-over from other donors' samples. CDR3 sequence: CASSQTGKGYVEQYF. The CDR3 DNA reads as TGTGCCAGCAGTCAGACAGGGAAAGGTTACGTAGAGCAGTACTTC.